Each of the 24 T cell receptor beta chains below was sequenced from the same sample in a study of blood T cell repertoires in COVID-19. Assay used: immunoSEQ multiplex PCR; TCRdb lists only in-frame clones, some missing. This sample has some 220,000 clones, with roughly 81% found just once. The specimen was peripheral blood. The receptors were sampled from a man aged 45-65 years with acute or convalescent COVID-19.

The gene calls are TRBV24-1 and TRBJ2-1; the match to TRBD1 covers 8 bases. This CDR3 has 15 residues. In germline, CDR1 is KGHDR, CDR2 SFDVKD. J lost 0 bases, V lost 8 bases, and 5 bases had no gene match. This chain's CDR3 is CATTGGRGSYNEQFF. Here the CDR3 DNA reads TGTGCCACCACAGGGGGCAGGGGCTCCTACAATGAGCAGTTCTTC.

There are a few counts of this clone. The V call is TRBV6-5, the J call TRBJ1-4; D gene unclear. The CDR3 loop spans 15 amino acids. Trimming pared 0 bases from V and 8 bases from J, leaving 13 bases between. The germline gives CDR1 MNHEY, CDR2 SVGAGI. DNA of the CDR3: TGTGCCAGCAGTTACTCGATGAGGGTTAACGAAAAACTGTTTTTT. Protein sequence: CASSYSMRVNEKLFF.

The chain is built from TRBV24-1 and TRBJ2-3, with TRBD2 as a possible D gene (5 bases). Looked up from germline, CDR1 is KGHDR and CDR2 is SFDVKD. CDR3 length: 14 amino acids. V was cut by 5 bases and J by 3 bases, with 11 bases left in between. CDR3 coding DNA: TGTGCCACCAGTGGTTACCCGGGGACAGATACGCAGTATTTT. Translation: CATSGYPGTDTQYF.

The chain has TRBV6-5 and TRBJ2-3; 8 bases agree with TRBD1. This CDR3 has 16 residues. Unmatched junction bases numbered 5, after V lost 0 bases and J lost 3 bases. Germline V gene sequence: CDR1 MNHEY, CDR2 SVGAGI. CDR3 coding DNA: TGTGCCAGCAGTTACTCTCGGACAGGGACGACAGATACGCAGTATTTT. Residues: CASSYSRTGTTDTQYF.

This chain connects TRBV27 to TRBJ2-5; D is perhaps TRBD1 (6 bases). The germline gives CDR1 MNHEY, CDR2 SMNVEV (reference sequence). Between the trimmed V and J ends, which lost 6 bases and 2 bases, there was a span of 22 bases. The CDR3 covers 17 residues. The chain's CDR3 is CASSSPSQGTRQETQYF. The CDR3 DNA reads as TGTGCCAGCAGCTCCCCAAGCCAGGGGACGCGGCAAGAGACCCAGTACTTC.

The chain links TRBV28 to TRBJ2-7, with 9 bases fitting TRBD2. Germline assignment: CDR1 MDHEN and CDR2 SYDVKM. V gave up 6 bases and J gave up 7 bases; unmatched junction bases: 10. This CDR3 has 14 amino acids. In DNA form, the CDR3 reads TGTGCCAGCAGCCCTGGACTAGCGTTAAAGGAGCAGTACTTC. This gives the protein CASSPGLALKEQYF. The full variable domain, its missing parts supplied by reference TRBV28 and TRBJ2-7, is DVKVTQSSRYLVKRTGEKVFLECVQDMDHENMFWYRQDPGLGLRLIYFSYDVKMKEKGDIPEGYSVSREKKERFSLILESASTNQTSMYLCASSPGLALKEQYFGPGTRLTVT.

The chain couples TRBV2 to TRBJ1-1; TRBD1 is a possible D gene (5 bases). Trimming took off 5 bases at V and 0 bases at J, with 10 bases between the two ends. CDR1 is SNHLY, CDR2 FYNNEI, per germline. The CDR3 consists of 14 residues. The CDR3 reads CASSQQVMNTEAFF. CDR3 nucleotides: TGTGCCAGCAGTCAACAGGTAATGAACACTGAAGCTTTCTTT.

The chain recombines TRBV24-1 with TRBJ2-3; D not resolved. Per the germline V gene, CDR1 is KGHDR and CDR2 is SFDVKD. The CDR3 is 12 residues long. CDR3 in amino acids: CATESDTDTQYF. In DNA form, the CDR3 reads TGTGCGACCGAATCAGACACAGATACGCAGTATTTT.

This sequence joins TRBV7-8 and TRBJ2-7; TRBD1 is a possible D gene (6 bases). Germline CDR1 SGHVS, CDR2 FQNEAQ. The V gene lost 1 base and the J gene lost 1 base, with 14 bases spanning the gap. This CDR3 is built from 16 residues. The CDR3 DNA reads as TGTGCCAGCAGCTTAGTAGCCGGGACACCTTCCTACGAGCAGTACTTC. It encodes CASSLVAGTPSYEQYF.

The rearrangement uses TRBV5-8 and TRBJ2-3; D unresolved. The CDR3 totals 13 residues. The germline V and J ends were trimmed by 6 bases and 1 base, with 9 bases remaining between them. Germline V gene data show CDR1 as SGHTS and CDR2 as YDEGEE. CDR3 in amino acids: CASTHYRTDTQYF. The CDR3 DNA sequence: TGTGCCAGCACCCACTACCGCACAGATACGCAGTATTTT.

Ten or more counts support this clone. This sequence joins TRBV14 and TRBJ1-3; TRBD1 matches 7 bases. Germline CDR1 reads SGHDN; CDR2 reads FVKESK. This CDR3 is built from 16 residues. V trimming: 6 bases; J trimming: 0 bases; junction bases outside the gene matches: 8. CDR3 DNA: TGTGCCAGCAGACCCATGACAGGGACCTCTGGAAACACCATATATTTT. Residues: CASRPMTGTSGNTIYF.

The V and J genes are TRBV9 and TRBJ1-2, with 7 bases lining up with TRBD1. Germline V gives CDR1 SGDLS, CDR2 YYNGEE. This CDR3 region has 14 residues. After removal of 5 bases from V and 4 bases from J, the junction contained 8 bases not matched to a gene. CDR3 in amino acids: CASRETGTVYGYTF. The CDR3, as DNA: TGTGCCAGCAGAGAAACCGGGACAGTCTATGGCTACACCTTC.

V usage is TRBV18 and J usage is TRBJ1-1; D gene ambiguous. The CDR3 length is 15 residues. V lost 1 base and J lost 3, with 12 bases in between. CDR1 is KGHSH, CDR2 LQKENI, per germline. CDR3 in amino acids: CASSPLETRDTEAFF. The CDR3, as DNA: TGTGCCAGCTCACCACTTGAGACACGAGACACTGAAGCTTTCTTT.

V and J are TRBV27 and TRBJ1-2; no reliable D call. Germline CDR1 is MNHEY and CDR2 is SMNVEV (reference sequence). This CDR3 is built from 13 residues. V was pared by 4 bases and J by 1 base, with 7 bases between. CDR3 DNA: TGTGCCAGCAGTTCCCGGTATAACTATGGCTACACCTTC. Translated, it gives CASSSRYNYGYTF.

The rearrangement joins TRBV27 to TRBJ1-5; the D gene is possibly TRBD1 (5 bases). This CDR3 comprises 14 residues. CDR1 and CDR2 (germline): MNHEY, SMNVEV (reference sequence). V lost 1 base and J lost 9, with 13 bases in between. CDR3 in amino acids: CASSLYSGMMPQHF. The CDR3 DNA reads TGTGCCAGCAGTTTATATTCAGGGATGATGCCCCAGCATTTT.

The rearrangement links TRBV27 to TRBJ1-2, with 7 bases fitting TRBD1. CDR1 MNHEY and CDR2 SMNVEV come from the germline V gene (reference sequence). Trimming at V came to 3 bases and at J to 5 bases, leaving 9 bases not matched to a gene. This CDR3 region has 15 residues. The CDR3 nucleotides are TGTGCCAGCAGTTTCGTAATAGGGGGCGCTTATGGCTACACCTTC. Translation: CASSFVIGGAYGYTF.

The J gene is TRBJ2-3, the V gene TRBV6-4; weak D call: TRBD2 (6 bases). This CDR3 has 16 residues. Germline CDR1 MRHNA, CDR2 SNTAGT. The V end lost 2 bases, the J end lost 2 bases, and 14 bases lay between the germline ends. CDR3 nucleotides: TGTGCCAGCAGTGACGCTGCGGGGAGCTTCACAGATACGCAGTATTTT. Residues: CASSDAAGSFTDTQYF.

The V gene is TRBV10-3, the J gene TRBJ1-2; TRBD1 aligns across 7 bases. V was clipped by 0 bases and J by 4 bases; unmatched bases: 5. Germline lookup yields CDR1 ENHRY and CDR2 SYGVKD. The CDR3 covers 15 residues. The CDR3 coding sequence is TGTGCCATCAGTGAGTCGACAGGGAAATTCTATGGCTACACCTTC. Translating gives CAISESTGKFYGYTF.

This chain joins TRBV30 and TRBJ1-5, with 8 bases that match TRBD1. The CDR3 sequence is 18 residues long. J gave up 3 bases and V 8 bases, and 21 bases lay outside the gene matches. Germline lookup yields CDR1 GTSNPN and CDR2 SVGIG (reference sequence). In DNA, the CDR3 is TGTGCCGGATCCCGGGACAGGACGTCGGTGACGACCAATCAGCCCCAGCATTTT. The encoded protein is CAGSRDRTSVTTNQPQHF.

The chain uses TRBV2 and TRBJ2-5, with 16 bases matching TRBD2. J lost 4 bases, V lost 10 bases, and 6 bases had no gene match. The CDR3 is 15 residues long. Germline assignment: CDR1 SNHLY and CDR2 FYNNEI. CDR3 sequence reads: CATGTSGGARETQYF. The CDR3 nucleotides are TGTGCCACCGGGACTAGCGGGGGGGCGAGAGAGACCCAGTACTTC.

This rearrangement joins TRBV10-3 to TRBJ2-7, with D possibly being TRBD1 (6 bases). Germline CDR1 reads ENHRY; CDR2 reads SYGVKD. This CDR3 region has 14 residues. With 10 bases removed from V and 5 bases from J, the gap between germline ends came to 21 bases. CDR3 sequence: CATTSQEQGDEQYF. As DNA, the CDR3 is TGTGCCACCACTTCACAGGAACAGGGTGACGAGCAGTACTTC.

This clone was counted once. The chain carries TRBV12-3 or TRBV12-4 and TRBJ1-5; D remains ambiguous. CDR3 length equals 11 residues. The V end was cut by 4 bases, the J end by 8 bases, with 6 bases between. The CDR3 is CASSSGKPQHF. The DNA of the CDR3 is TGTGCCAGCAGTTCCGGTAAGCCCCAGCATTTT.

The gene calls are TRBV18 and TRBJ2-2; 9 bases map to TRBD1. J was trimmed by 1 base and V by 3 bases; bases with no gene match: 18. The germline V gene encodes CDR1 KGHSH and CDR2 LQKENI. The CDR3 runs to 21 residues. The CDR3 spells CASSPDLHKQGARRNTGELFF. In DNA form, the CDR3 reads TGTGCCAGCTCACCCGACTTGCATAAACAGGGGGCGCGTAGGAACACCGGGGAGCTGTTTTTT.

This clone was detected once. The chain carries TRBV2 and TRBJ2-2; D is possibly TRBD2 (6 bases). The CDR3 loop spans 15 amino acids. Trimming pared 5 bases from V and 7 bases from J, leaving 17 bases between. CDR1 and CDR2 from the germline V gene are SNHLY and FYNNEI. Written as DNA, the CDR3 is TGTGCCAGCAGTAAACTGGCCCCCGGGAGCGGGGAGCTGTTTTTT. As protein: CASSKLAPGSGELFF. Complete variable domain (other parts from reference TRBV2 and TRBJ2-2): EPEVTQTPSHQVTQMGQEVILRCVPISNHLYFYWYRQILGQKVEFLVSFYNNEISEKSEIFDDQFSVERPDGSNFTLKIRSTKLEDSAMYFCASSKLAPGSGELFFGEGSRLTVL.